The 23 T cell receptor beta chains below come from one sample, sequenced in a study of T cells in Graves' hyperthyroidism and ophthalmopathy. Amplification yielded TCR beta CDR3 regions, with RNA transcripts as the source. The HTBI primer set drove a first-round RT-PCR of the TCR CDR3. TCRdb ran MiXCR on the multiplex PCR reads and lists one entry per CDR3 protein. Altogether around 190,000 distinct CDR3 sequences are present, 17% being singletons, with the ten largest covering roughly 49%. Sequences were obtained from blood. Receptors originate from a woman between 50 and 59 years old with Graves' hyperthyroidism.

The sample holds a few counts of this clonotype. The chain uses TRBV20-1 and TRBJ2-2, with D perhaps given as TRBD1 or TRBD2 (5 bases each). Germline CDR1 reads DFQATT; CDR2 reads SNEGSKA (reference sequence). V was cut by 3 bases and J by 1 base, with 15 bases left in between. CDR3 length: 16 amino acids. The CDR3 region has the DNA TGCAGTGCTAGGGATTCCGGGGCAGGGAACACCGGGGAGCTGTTTTTT. Translation: CSARDSGAGNTGELFF.

Remarks on this clonotype: This may stem from a read error, because a much larger clone lies one nucleotide away. It is likely a read error, because the conserved phenylalanine at the end of the CDR3 is missing. In DNA form, the CDR3 reads TGTGCCAGCAGTTCAGGGGGCCGAGCTAATGAAAAACTGTTTTCT. It encodes CASSSGGRANEKLFS. The rearrangement uses TRBV28 and TRBJ1-4, with TRBD1 identical over 8 bases. CDR3 length: 15 residues. The ends lost 4 bases at V and 3 bases at J; junction bases unmatched: 4. Germline CDR1 MDHEN, CDR2 SYDVKM.

There are many counts of this clonotype. The rearrangement links TRBV6-6 to TRBJ2-3; D gene unclear. The CDR3 is 16 amino acids. V lost 0 bases to trimming and J lost 1 base, with 11 bases between them. Germline V CDR1 and CDR2: MNHNY, SVGAGI (reference sequence). CDR3 nucleotides: TGTGCCAGCAGTTACTCGAAGGGTGCGGGCACAGATACGCAGTATTTT. This codes for CASSYSKGAGTDTQYF.

This clonotype was seen at least ten times. The chain is built from TRBV6-2 or TRBV6-3 and TRBJ1-2; D remains ambiguous. The V and J ends lost 2 bases and 6 bases respectively, with 10 bases between them. The germline V gene has CDR1 MNHEY and CDR2 SVGEGT. This CDR3 has 13 residues. CDR3 protein: CASSYRQFDGYTF. CDR3 bases: TGTGCCAGCAGTTACCGGCAGTTCGATGGCTACACCTTC.

This clonotype was seen repeatedly, ten times or more. The CDR3 spells CASTLGSNQPQHF. CDR3 nucleotides: TGTGCCAGCACCCTGGGGAGCAATCAGCCCCAGCATTTT. The rearrangement joins TRBV6-2 or TRBV6-3 to TRBJ1-5; D is undetermined. The germline CDR1 and CDR2 sequences are MNHEY and SVGEGT. Trimming shortened V by 7 bases and J by 1 base, and 8 bases separated the two germline ends. The CDR3 is made up of 13 amino acids.

This clonotype was detected many times. This rearrangement joins TRBV11-2 to TRBJ2-1, with no clear D. CDR3 length equals 11 residues. Germline values: CDR1 SGHAT, CDR2 FQNNGV. V lost 4 bases and J lost 7, with 5 bases in between. The CDR3 DNA sequence: TGTGCCAGCAGCTCCGGTAATGAGCAGTTCTTC. Amino acids: CASSSGNEQFF.

This clonotype was detected many times. V gene TRBV20-1 combines with J gene TRBJ1-1; tentatively, D is TRBD1 (6 bases). The CDR3 is made up of 14 amino acids. Looked up from germline, CDR1 is DFQATT and CDR2 is SNEGSKA (reference sequence). Trimming took off 6 bases at V and 1 base at J, with 15 bases between the two ends. CDR3 DNA sequence: TGCAGTGCCCCCGGGACCAGGGGGAACACTGAAGCTTTCTTT. It is translated as CSAPGTRGNTEAFF.

To note about this clonotype: A much more abundant neighbour one base away suggests this may be a read error. CDR3 sequence (DNA): TGTGCCGGCAGCCCATACCAGGGCTACGAGCAGTACTTC. Protein product: CAGSPYQGYEQYF. The V and J genes are TRBV11-2 and TRBJ2-7; maybe TRBD1 (5 bases). The germline gives CDR1 SGHAT, CDR2 FQNNGV. The CDR3 spans 13 residues.

This clonotype was seen a few times. The chain employs TRBV24-1 and TRBJ2-3; possibly TRBD1 for D (5 bases). The CDR3 length is 15 residues. V dropped 4 bases and J dropped 10 bases, with 20 bases sitting between them. CDR1 KGHDR and CDR2 SFDVKD come from the germline V gene. CDR3 amino acids: CATSDQRQPRTAQYF. The CDR3 coding sequence is TGTGCCACCAGTGACCAACGACAGCCAAGGACGGCGCAGTATTTT.

CDR3 bases: TGCGGGTCTCCAGGTTACTATGGCTACACCTTC. Translated: CGSPGYYGYTF. The rearrangement uses TRBV20-1 and TRBJ1-2; D not certain. Germline-derived CDR1 and CDR2 are DFQATT and SNEGSKA (reference sequence). This CDR3 has 11 amino acids.

This clonotype was counted many times. The chain is built from TRBV11-2 and TRBJ2-3; 8 nucleotides agree with TRBD1. From germline, CDR1 is SGHAT and CDR2 FQNNGV. The CDR3 has 17 amino acids. The J segment lost 1 base and the V segment lost 1 base, leaving 7 bases of the junction unmatched. Here the CDR3 reads CASSLGTGSVGTDTQYF. The CDR3 DNA reads as TGTGCCAGCAGCTTAGGGACAGGGTCGGTGGGCACAGATACGCAGTATTTT.

The gene calls are TRBV20-1 and TRBJ1-4, with 7 bases that match TRBD1. The V segment lost 6 bases and the J segment 6 bases; nucleotides outside the gene matches: 7. Germline CDR1 reads DFQATT; CDR2 reads SNEGSKA (reference sequence). This CDR3 is built from 13 residues. The CDR3 is CSAASGGDEKLFF. The CDR3 region has the DNA TGCAGTGCCGCTTCAGGGGGTGATGAAAAACTGTTTTTT.

This clonotype was seen at least ten times. CDR3 sequence reads: CATSRDLRRIANYGYTF. The CDR3, as DNA: TGTGCCACCAGCAGAGATCTAAGACGGATCGCTAACTATGGCTACACCTTC. The chain is built from TRBV15 and TRBJ1-2; D gene unclear. Looked up from germline, CDR1 is LNHNV and CDR2 is YYDKDF (reference sequence). This CDR3 is built from 17 residues. The ends were cut back, 0 bases at V and 0 bases at J, with 14 bases in the middle.

The V and J genes are TRBV5-1 and TRBJ2-2, with D possibly being TRBD2 (5 bases). The CDR3 extends over 16 amino acids. V lost 0 bases to trimming and J lost 2 bases, with 11 bases between them. Germline CDR1 is SGHRS and CDR2 is YFSETQ. For the CDR3, the DNA is TGCGCCAGCAGCTTGGCCGAGGGAAGAAACACCGGGGAGCTGTTTTTT. Translated: CASSLAEGRNTGELFF.

This clonotype was seen repeatedly, ten times or more. The rearrangement joins TRBV7-8 to TRBJ2-1; D could derive from TRBD1 or TRBD2 (6 bases each). The V end was cut by 5 bases, the J end by 7 bases, with 18 bases between. The CDR3 runs 15 residues. Per the germline V gene, CDR1 is SGHVS and CDR2 is FQNEAQ. The CDR3 reads CASSPLAGTFNEQFF. The CDR3 region has the DNA TGTGCCAGCAGCCCCCTGGCGGGGACATTTAATGAGCAGTTCTTC.

This clonotype has ten or more counts. J is TRBJ2-7 and V is TRBV6-1; D unclear. This CDR3 contains 10 residues. The germline CDR1 and CDR2 sequences are MNHNS and SASEGT. V lost 6 bases and J lost 4, with 4 bases in between. CDR3 residues: CASRQYEQYF. For the CDR3, the DNA is TGTGCCAGCAGGCAGTACGAGCAGTACTTC.

The chain combines TRBV7-9 with TRBJ2-5, with no clear D. The germline gives CDR1 SEHNR, CDR2 FQNEAQ (reference sequence). V shed 1 base and J shed 4 bases, with 13 bases lying between them. The CDR3 is 15 amino acids. The CDR3 DNA reads as TGTGCCAGCAGCTTAGATGGCGGCCCTCGAGAGACCCAGTACTTC. This encodes CASSLDGGPRETQYF.

This clonotype was counted a few times. The CDR3 loop reads CASSLLGSELFF. The CDR3, as DNA: TGTGCCAGCAGCTTATTGGGGTCGGAACTGTTTTTT. The chain employs TRBV7-6 and TRBJ1-4; the D is unclear. Trimming pared 2 bases from V and 12 bases from J, leaving 10 bases between. The CDR3 sequence is 12 residues long. Germline-derived CDR1 and CDR2 are SGHVS and FNYEAQ.

The gene calls are TRBV30 and TRBJ2-7; D possibly matches TRBD1 or TRBD2 (5 bases each). The CDR3 runs 14 residues. The germline V gene has CDR1 GTSNPN and CDR2 SVGIG (reference sequence). V lost 2 bases and J lost 2, with 13 bases in between. CDR3: CAWSRGVFTYEQYF. The CDR3 coding sequence is TGTGCCTGGAGTCGAGGGGTTTTCACCTACGAGCAGTACTTC.

This clonotype was counted ten times or more. The rearrangement links TRBV11-2 to TRBJ2-1; perhaps TRBD1 as D (6 bases). Germline assignment: CDR1 SGHAT and CDR2 FQNNGV. The germline V and J ends were trimmed by 1 base and 6 bases, with 16 bases remaining between them. The CDR3 is 16 amino acids. The CDR3 DNA follows: TGTGCCAGCAGCTTAGGTGGGGGCCGGGTCGGCAATGAGCAGTTCTTC. Its translation: CASSLGGGRVGNEQFF.

This clonotype has only a few counts. The chain recombines TRBV4-1 with TRBJ2-2; D possibly uses TRBD1 or TRBD2 (6 bases each). The V gene's germline CDR1 is MGHRA and CDR2 YSYEKL. V was pared by 6 bases and J by 6 bases, with 20 bases between. The length of the CDR3 is 16 residues. The DNA for the CDR3 is TGCGCCAGCAGTACGGGGGACATCTCAGTATCCGGGGAGCTGTTTTTT. Protein: CASSTGDISVSGELFF.

As regards this clonotype: This may be a read error: a much more frequent sequence differs by one nucleotide. The chain combines TRBV12-5 with TRBJ2-5; 9 bases are shared with TRBD2. With the DNA end fitting TRBJ2-1 better, the J assignment may be wrong. The CDR3 length is 14 residues. Germline CDR1 and CDR2: LGHNT and FRNRAP. As DNA, the CDR3 is TGTGCTAGTGGTTTGCTAGCGGGGTACAATGACCAGTTCTTC. Its translation is CASGLLAGYNDQFF.

This chain links TRBV9 with TRBJ1-6; D unclear. Germline V gives CDR1 SGDLS, CDR2 YYNGEE. The CDR3 is made up of 14 amino acids. V was clipped by 2 bases and J by 8 bases, with 11 bases between them. DNA for the CDR3: TGTGCCAGCAGCGTCGACCCCCTAGATTCACCCCTCCACTTT. This translates into CASSVDPLDSPLHF.